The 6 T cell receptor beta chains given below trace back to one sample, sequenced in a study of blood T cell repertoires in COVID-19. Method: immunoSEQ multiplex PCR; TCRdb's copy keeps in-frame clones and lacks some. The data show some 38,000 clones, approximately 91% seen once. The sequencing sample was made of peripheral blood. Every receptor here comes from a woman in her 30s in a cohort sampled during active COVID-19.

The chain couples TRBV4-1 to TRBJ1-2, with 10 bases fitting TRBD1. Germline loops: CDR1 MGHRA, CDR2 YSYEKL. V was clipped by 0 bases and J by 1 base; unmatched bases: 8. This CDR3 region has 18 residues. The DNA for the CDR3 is TGCGCCAGCAGCCAAGATAGGGGACAGGGGTTCAGTAACTATGGCTACACCTTC. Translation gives CASSQDRGQGFSNYGYTF.

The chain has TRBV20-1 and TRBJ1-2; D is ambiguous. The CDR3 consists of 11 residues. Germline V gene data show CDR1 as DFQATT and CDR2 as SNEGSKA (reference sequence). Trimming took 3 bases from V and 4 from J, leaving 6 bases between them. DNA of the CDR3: TGCAGTGCTAGGAACAGCTATGGCTACACCTTC. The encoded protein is CSARNSYGYTF.

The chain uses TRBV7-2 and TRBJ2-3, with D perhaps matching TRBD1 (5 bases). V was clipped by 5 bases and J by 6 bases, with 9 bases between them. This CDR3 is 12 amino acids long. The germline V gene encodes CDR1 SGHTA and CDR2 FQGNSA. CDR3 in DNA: TGTGCCAGCAGCATGACAGTGGATACGCAGTATTTT. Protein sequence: CASSMTVDTQYF.

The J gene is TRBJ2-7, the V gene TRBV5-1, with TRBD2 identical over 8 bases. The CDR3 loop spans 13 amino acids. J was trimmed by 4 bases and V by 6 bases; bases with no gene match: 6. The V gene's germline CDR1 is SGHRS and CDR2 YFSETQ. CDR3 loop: CASTRGGQYEQYF. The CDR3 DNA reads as TGCGCCAGCACCCGGGGGGGGCAGTACGAGCAGTACTTC. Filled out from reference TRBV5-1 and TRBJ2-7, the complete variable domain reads KAGVTQTPRYLIKTRGQQVTLSCSPISGHRSVSWYQQTPGQGLQFLFEYFSETQRNKGNFPGRFSGRQFSNSRSEMNVSTLELGDSALYLCASTRGGQYEQYFGPGTRLTVT.

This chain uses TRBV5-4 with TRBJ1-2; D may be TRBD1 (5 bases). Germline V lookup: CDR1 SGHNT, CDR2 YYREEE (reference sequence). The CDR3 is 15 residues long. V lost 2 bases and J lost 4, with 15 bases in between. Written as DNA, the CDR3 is TGTGCCAGCAGCTTCCCAGGGCCGTTGGGCTATGGCTACACCTTC. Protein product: CASSFPGPLGYGYTF. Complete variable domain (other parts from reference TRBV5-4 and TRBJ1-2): ETGVTQSPTHLIKTRGQQVTLRCSSQSGHNTVSWYQQALGQGPQFIFQYYREEENGRGNFPPRFSGLQFPNYSSELNVNALELDDSALYLCASSFPGPLGYGYTFGSGTRLTVV.

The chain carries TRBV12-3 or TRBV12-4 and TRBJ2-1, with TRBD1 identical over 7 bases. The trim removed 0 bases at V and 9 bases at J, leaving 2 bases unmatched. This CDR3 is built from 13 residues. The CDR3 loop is CASSLAGGSEQFF. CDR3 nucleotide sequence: TGTGCCAGCAGTTTAGCAGGGGGCAGTGAGCAGTTCTTC.